A single sample is the source of the 30 T cell receptor beta chains below, sequenced in a study of blood T cell repertoires in COVID-19. The assay was immunoSEQ multiplex PCR, and TCRdb's table has in-frame clones only and misses some. The sample includes more than 200,000 clones, approximately 90% of them seen just once. The source material was peripheral blood. The receptors were gathered from a man younger than 35 with active or convalescent COVID-19.

V gene TRBV7-2 combines with J gene TRBJ2-3; perhaps TRBD2 as D (7 bases). The CDR3 totals 15 residues. Deletions cut 1 base from V and 2 bases from J, with 10 bases between. CDR1 is SGHTA and CDR2 is FQGNSA in the germline V gene. In DNA form, the CDR3 reads TGTGCCAGCAGCTTAGTTGCGGGGGCCACAGATACGCAGTATTTT. It codes for CASSLVAGATDTQYF.

The chain recombines TRBV7-2 with TRBJ2-7, with D maybe TRBD2 (5 bases). CDR1 and CDR2 from the germline V gene are SGHTA and FQGNSA. CDR3 length: 15 residues. The V and J ends lost 5 bases and 2 bases respectively, with 16 bases between them. The CDR3 is CASSPAGGGAYEQYF. In DNA, the CDR3 is TGTGCCAGCAGCCCGGCGGGTGGAGGAGCCTACGAGCAGTACTTC.

A single count supports this clone. V usage is TRBV7-3 and J usage is TRBJ2-1; D is possibly TRBD2 (6 bases). The CDR3 totals 15 residues. The germline gives CDR1 SGHTA, CDR2 FQGTGA. The V and J ends lost 8 bases and 2 bases respectively, with 16 bases between them. The CDR3 here is CASSQAGSTYNEQFF. The CDR3 DNA is TGTGCCAGCTCCCAGGCGGGATCGACCTACAATGAGCAGTTCTTC.

The rearrangement uses TRBV24-1 and TRBJ2-3, with D perhaps TRBD2 (5 bases). Germline V gene lookup returns CDR1 KGHDR and CDR2 SFDVKD. Deletions cut 5 bases from V and 4 bases from J, with 9 bases between. CDR3 length: 13 amino acids. The DNA of the CDR3 is TGTGCCACCAGTGTGAGGGCCGCAGATACGCAGTATTTT. Protein product: CATSVRAADTQYF.

This clone occurred a few times. The CDR3 loop reads CASSRLDESHEQYF. Written as DNA, the CDR3 is TGTGCCAGCAGTAGACTAGACGAGTCCCACGAGCAGTACTTC. V usage is TRBV28 and J usage is TRBJ2-7; tentative D call: TRBD2 (6 bases). The CDR3 extends over 14 amino acids. Between the trimmed V and J ends, which lost 5 bases and 5 bases, there was a span of 16 bases. Germline V gene sequence: CDR1 MDHEN, CDR2 SYDVKM.

The rearrangement links TRBV28 to TRBJ1-5; 7 bases line up with TRBD1. J gave up 6 bases and V 3 bases, and 5 bases lay outside the gene matches. Germline CDR1 reads MDHEN; CDR2 reads SYDVKM. The CDR3 is 14 residues long. The DNA of the CDR3 is TGTGCCAGCAGTTTGACAGGGAAGGGTCAGCCCCAGCATTTT. Its protein product is CASSLTGKGQPQHF.

This chain uses TRBV7-2 with TRBJ1-1, with a tentative D call TRBD1 (5 bases). Between the trimmed V and J ends, which lost 5 bases and 10 bases, there was a span of 17 bases. The CDR3 runs 13 residues. Germline CDR1 reads SGHTA; CDR2 reads FQGNSA. CDR3 loop: CASSPRYRDSAFF. The CDR3 DNA follows: TGTGCCAGCAGCCCTCGTTATCGGGACTCAGCTTTCTTT.

J is TRBJ2-1 and V is TRBV5-1; the match to TRBD2 covers 11 bases. In germline, CDR1 is SGHRS, CDR2 YFSETQ. This CDR3 region has 17 residues. V lost 4 bases to trimming and J lost 2 bases; unmatched junction nucleotides: 8. CDR3 DNA: TGCGCCAGCAGCCTTTATACTAGCGGGAGCCCCTACAATGAGCAGTTCTTC. Its protein is CASSLYTSGSPYNEQFF.

This clone was picked up one time. This chain links TRBV29-1 with TRBJ2-3, with D tentatively TRBD2 (5 bases). Looked up from germline, CDR1 is SQVTM and CDR2 is ANQGSEA. The CDR3 runs to 13 residues. V was trimmed by 6 bases and J by 2 bases, leaving 12 bases between them. CDR3 region: CSVVSGYTDTQYF. The CDR3 DNA reads as TGCAGCGTGGTAAGCGGATACACAGATACGCAGTATTTT.

The V and J genes are TRBV9 and TRBJ2-5, with D possibly matching TRBD2 (5 bases). V lost 4 bases and J 2 bases, leaving 12 bases between the germline ends. CDR1 and CDR2 from the germline V gene are SGDLS and YYNGEE. CDR3 length equals 14 residues. The CDR3 sequence is CASSPGSGQETQYF. For the CDR3, the DNA is TGTGCCAGCAGCCCCGGCTCGGGGCAAGAGACCCAGTACTTC.

CDR3 in amino acids: CAWSRGVMIGIIHNYGYTF. Here the CDR3 DNA reads TGTGCCTGGAGTCGGGGGGTTATGATAGGGATTATACATAACTATGGCTACACCTTC. This chain connects TRBV30 to TRBJ1-2; weak D call: TRBD1 (5 bases). The CDR3 spans 19 residues. Germline CDR1 is GTSNPN and CDR2 is SVGIG (reference sequence). Between the trimmed V and J ends, which lost 2 bases and 1 base, there was a span of 26 bases.

The rearrangement uses TRBV2 and TRBJ1-5, with 8 bases aligning to TRBD1. The CDR3 sequence is 15 residues long. The germline V gene has CDR1 SNHLY and CDR2 FYNNEI. V lost 5 bases, J lost 3 bases, and 6 bases stayed unmatched. CDR3 in amino acids: CASSSGGINNQPQHF. The DNA of the CDR3 is TGTGCCAGCAGTTCAGGGGGCATTAACAATCAGCCCCAGCATTTT.

The chain joins TRBV27 to TRBJ1-2, with a tentative D call TRBD1 (5 bases). The CDR3 consists of 16 residues. Looked up from germline, CDR1 is MNHEY and CDR2 is SMNVEV (reference sequence). Deletions cut 1 base from V and 4 bases from J, with 16 bases between. CDR3 nucleotide sequence: TGTGCCAGCAGTTTATATTCGGCTCAGGACATCTATGGCTACACCTTC. Translating it yields CASSLYSAQDIYGYTF.

V gene TRBV7-6 combines with J gene TRBJ2-1; 12 bases are a match to TRBD2. The junction had 6 bases not matched to a gene; V was cut back by 4 bases and J by 8 bases. CDR3 length equals 15 residues. Germline-derived CDR1 and CDR2 are SGHVS and FNYEAQ. The CDR3 reads CASSSPSGRADEQFF. CDR3 nucleotide sequence: TGTGCCAGCAGCTCTCCTAGCGGGAGGGCCGATGAGCAGTTCTTC. Full variable domain (rest looked up from reference TRBV7-6 and TRBJ2-1): GAGVSQSPRYKVTKRGQDVALRCDPISGHVSLYWYRQALGQGPEFLTYFNYEAQQDKSGLPNDRFSAERPEGSISTLTIQRTEQRDSAMYRCASSSPSGRADEQFFGPGTRLTVL.

The rearrangement uses TRBV4-3 and TRBJ2-4, with a tentative D call TRBD2 (7 bases). Trimming took off 8 bases at V and 1 base at J, with 18 bases between the two ends. CDR1 and CDR2 from the germline V gene are LGHNA and YSLEER. The CDR3 totals 16 residues. In DNA form, the CDR3 reads TGCGCCAGCCGATTACGGGGGGCGTTGGCCAAAAACATTCAGTACTTC. The encoded protein is CASRLRGALAKNIQYF.

V is TRBV11-1 and J is TRBJ1-1; D is ambiguous. This CDR3 is built from 14 residues. Germline lookup yields CDR1 SGHAT and CDR2 FQDESV (reference sequence). V lost 2 bases and J lost 4, with 11 bases in between. This chain's CDR3 is CASSLHGSVTEAFF. The CDR3 region has the DNA TGTGCCAGCAGCTTACATGGGAGCGTCACTGAAGCTTTCTTT.

This clone was detected once. This chain links TRBV15 with TRBJ2-3, with a weak D call TRBD2 (6 bases). Germline CDR1 LNHNV, CDR2 YYDKDF (reference sequence). CDR3 length equals 18 residues. V was cut by 2 bases and J by 0 bases, with 18 bases left in between. This CDR3 is CATSRSRGTRVSTDTQYF. The CDR3 nucleotides are TGTGCCACCAGCAGATCTCGCGGGACTCGGGTGAGCACAGATACGCAGTATTTT.

This chain connects TRBV28 to TRBJ2-7, with D tentatively TRBD2 (6 bases). The CDR3 consists of 11 residues. Germline CDR1 is MDHEN and CDR2 is SYDVKM. V was shortened by 3 bases and J by 7 bases, with 7 bases between the two germline ends. Here the CDR3 reads CASSFGGEQYF. CDR3 sequence (DNA): TGTGCCAGCAGTTTTGGGGGGGAGCAGTACTTC.

The chain joins TRBV19 to TRBJ1-3; D is unclear. The CDR3 is 17 residues long. Germline CDR1 is LNHDA and CDR2 is SQIVND (reference sequence). The ends were cut back, 5 bases at V and 0 bases at J, with 17 bases in the middle. The CDR3 region is CASSRPRSTLSGNTIYF. The DNA for the CDR3 is TGTGCCAGTAGTCGACCTCGGAGTACCCTCTCTGGAAACACCATATATTTT.

This clone appeared a single time. This rearrangement joins TRBV6-5 to TRBJ1-3; tentatively, D is TRBD1 (5 bases). The CDR3 totals 15 residues. Germline CDR1 reads MNHEY; CDR2 reads SVGAGI. The V gene lost 0 bases and the J gene lost 9 bases, with 15 bases spanning the gap. In nucleotides, the CDR3 is TGTGCCAGCAGTTACTCGAAGGGGCAGGTCACCACCATATATTTT. It is translated as CASSYSKGQVTTIYF.

CDR3 residues: CASSLTPGSSGNTIYF. The CDR3 DNA follows: TGTGCCAGCAGCCTGACCCCGGGGAGCTCTGGAAACACCATATATTTT. V and J are TRBV9 and TRBJ1-3; no firm D call. With 4 bases removed from V and 0 bases from J, the gap between germline ends came to 14 bases. The CDR3 spans 16 residues. The germline V gene has CDR1 SGDLS and CDR2 YYNGEE.

The chain combines TRBV15 with TRBJ2-5; a possible D gene is TRBD1 (6 bases). The CDR3 length is 13 residues. V was clipped by 8 bases and J by 1 base, with 11 bases between them. Germline V gene data show CDR1 as LNHNV and CDR2 as YYDKDF (reference sequence). CDR3 in DNA: TGTGCCACCCAACAGGGCGTCCAAGAGACCCAGTACTTC. Protein product: CATQQGVQETQYF.

The chain is built from TRBV4-1 and TRBJ1-4, with D possibly matching TRBD1 (6 bases). Germline V gives CDR1 MGHRA, CDR2 YSYEKL. Trimming left V 4 bases short and J 8 bases short, with 20 bases between. The CDR3 loop spans 16 amino acids. CDR3 bases: TGCGCCAGCAGCCCAAGGGCAGGCGGTGGGGGCGAAAAACTGTTTTTT. This encodes CASSPRAGGGGEKLFF.

V and J are TRBV7-9 and TRBJ2-4; the D gene is possibly TRBD2 (5 bases). The germline V gene has CDR1 SEHNR and CDR2 FQNEAQ (reference sequence). The CDR3 totals 18 residues. Trimming cost V 2 bases and J 2 bases, with 19 bases left between them. In DNA, the CDR3 is TGTGCCAGCAGCTTACTATCTAGCTCTTTTGTTCCCAAAAACATTCAGTACTTC. Translated: CASSLLSSSFVPKNIQYF.

V is TRBV12-5 and J is TRBJ2-1; D may be TRBD1 (6 bases). The CDR3 spans 16 residues. From germline, CDR1 is LGHNT and CDR2 FRNRAP. Trimming took 4 bases from V and 4 from J, leaving 17 bases between them. CDR3 residues: CASGSRLRTVYNEQFF. In DNA, the CDR3 is TGTGCTAGTGGTTCCAGACTCAGGACAGTATACAATGAGCAGTTCTTC.

This clone was recorded only once. The chain combines TRBV7-3 with TRBJ1-1; no clear D gene. This CDR3 has 16 amino acids. The V end lost 1 base, the J end lost 4 bases, and 16 bases lay between the germline ends. CDR1 and CDR2 from the germline V gene are SGHTA and FQGTGA. The CDR3 is CASSLNMIGEGTEAFF. The DNA for the CDR3 is TGTGCCAGCAGCTTAAATATGATCGGGGAGGGCACTGAAGCTTTCTTT.

The gene calls are TRBV19 and TRBJ1-4; D is perhaps TRBD1 (5 bases). V was pared by 6 bases and J by 10 bases, with 30 bases between. CDR1 is LNHDA, CDR2 SQIVND, per germline (reference sequence). The CDR3 runs 18 residues. For the CDR3, the DNA is TGTGCCAGTAGGGAGAAACTCCGCACCGGGACTGGATCTGGAAAACTGTTTTTT. This translates into CASREKLRTGTGSGKLFF.

V and J are TRBV27 and TRBJ1-1, with 9 bases matching TRBD1. This CDR3 has 15 residues. Unmatched junction bases numbered 6, after V lost 4 bases and J lost 3 bases. The V gene's germline CDR1 is MNHEY and CDR2 SMNVEV (reference sequence). DNA of the CDR3: TGTGCCAGCAGTTCCCTCGGACAGGGGTACACTGAAGCTTTCTTT. Protein product: CASSSLGQGYTEAFF.

The chain combines TRBV29-1 with TRBJ2-7, with 11 bases that match TRBD1. The germline gives CDR1 SQVTM, CDR2 ANQGSEA. The CDR3 covers 14 residues. Trimming removed 6 bases from V and 6 bases from J; junction bases left unmatched: 10. The CDR3 DNA is TGCAGCGTGTCCCCGGGACAGGGGGGGATCGAGCAGTACTTC. Translation gives CSVSPGQGGIEQYF.

This clone was observed once. The V gene is TRBV4-3, the J gene TRBJ2-5, with 11 bases identical to TRBD2. Germline V CDR1 and CDR2: LGHNA, YSLEER. This CDR3 has 17 amino acids. Germline trimming cut 0 bases from V and 5 bases from J; bases unmatched to any gene: 8. The CDR3 coding sequence is TGCGCCAGCAGCCAAGATTGGGGTAGCGGGGGGGCTGAGACCCAGTACTTC. Protein sequence: CASSQDWGSGGAETQYF.